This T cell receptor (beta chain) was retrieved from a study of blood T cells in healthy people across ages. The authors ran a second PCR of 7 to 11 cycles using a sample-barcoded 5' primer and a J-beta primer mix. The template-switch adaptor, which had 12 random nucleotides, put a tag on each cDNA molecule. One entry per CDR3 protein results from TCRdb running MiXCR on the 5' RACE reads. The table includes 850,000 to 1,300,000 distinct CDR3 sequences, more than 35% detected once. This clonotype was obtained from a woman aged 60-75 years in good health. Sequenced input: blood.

CDR3 amino acids: CASSLVARGDYNEQFF. Written as DNA, the CDR3 is TGTGCCAGCAGCTTAGTTGCGCGGGGGGATTACAATGAGCAGTTCTTC. The V call is TRBV7-2, the J call TRBJ2-1; 8 bases map to TRBD2. CDR1 and CDR2 (germline): SGHTA, FQGNSA. CDR3 length: 16 amino acids. V lost 1 base to trimming and J lost 4 bases; unmatched junction nucleotides: 6.